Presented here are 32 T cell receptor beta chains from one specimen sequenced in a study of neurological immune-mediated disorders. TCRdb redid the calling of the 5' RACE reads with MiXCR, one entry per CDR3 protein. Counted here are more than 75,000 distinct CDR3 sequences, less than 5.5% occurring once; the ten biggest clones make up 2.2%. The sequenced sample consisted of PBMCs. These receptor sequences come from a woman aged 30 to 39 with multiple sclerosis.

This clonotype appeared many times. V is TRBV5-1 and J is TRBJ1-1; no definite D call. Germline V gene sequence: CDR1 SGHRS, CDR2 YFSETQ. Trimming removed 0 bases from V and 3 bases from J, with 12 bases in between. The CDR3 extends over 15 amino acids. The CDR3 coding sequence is TGCGCCAGCAGCTTGGGACCGGGTTTGGACACTGAAGCTTTCTTT. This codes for CASSLGPGLDTEAFF. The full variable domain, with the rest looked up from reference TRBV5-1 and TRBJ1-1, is KAGVTQTPRYLIKTRGQQVTLSCSPISGHRSVSWYQQTPGQGLQFLFEYFSETQRNKGNFPGRFSGRQFSNSRSEMNVSTLELGDSALYLCASSLGPGLDTEAFFGQGTRLTVV.

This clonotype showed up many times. The CDR3, as DNA: TGTGCCACCAGCAGAGCCGGGACAGACGCAGATACGCAGTATTTT. Translated, it gives CATSRAGTDADTQYF. The V and J genes are TRBV15 and TRBJ2-3; 7 bases are shared with TRBD1. Germline loops: CDR1 LNHNV, CDR2 YYDKDF (reference sequence). J was trimmed by 4 bases and V by 1 base; bases with no gene match: 5. The CDR3 totals 15 residues.

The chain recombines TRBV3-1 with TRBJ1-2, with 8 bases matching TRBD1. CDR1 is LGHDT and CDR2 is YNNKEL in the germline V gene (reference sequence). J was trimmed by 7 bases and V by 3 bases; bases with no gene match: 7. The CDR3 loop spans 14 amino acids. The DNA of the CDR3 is TGTGCCAGCAGCCAGACAGGGGATCGTGTTGGCTACACCTTC. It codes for CASSQTGDRVGYTF.

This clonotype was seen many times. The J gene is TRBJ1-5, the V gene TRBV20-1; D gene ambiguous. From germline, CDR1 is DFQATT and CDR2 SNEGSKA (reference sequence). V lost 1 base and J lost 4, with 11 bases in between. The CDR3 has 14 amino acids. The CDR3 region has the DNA TGCAGTGCTAGAGTCCCGACGGGAAATCAGCCCCAGCATTTT. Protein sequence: CSARVPTGNQPQHF.

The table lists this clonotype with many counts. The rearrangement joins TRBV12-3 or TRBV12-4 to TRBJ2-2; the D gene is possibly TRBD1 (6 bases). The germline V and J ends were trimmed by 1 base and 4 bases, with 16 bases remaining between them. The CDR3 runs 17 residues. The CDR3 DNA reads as TGTGCCAGCAGTTTAGGATCTCGGACAGCTTTCACCGGGGAGCTGTTTTTT. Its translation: CASSLGSRTAFTGELFF.

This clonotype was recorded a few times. CDR3 residues: CSAKTGGRDTEAFF. CDR3 coding DNA: TGCAGTGCTAAAACGGGAGGTAGGGACACTGAAGCTTTCTTT. This chain uses TRBV20-1 with TRBJ1-1; D uncertain. The V end was cut by 4 bases, the J end by 3 bases, with 15 bases between. The CDR3 sequence is 14 residues long. CDR1 DFQATT and CDR2 SNEGSKA come from the germline V gene (reference sequence).

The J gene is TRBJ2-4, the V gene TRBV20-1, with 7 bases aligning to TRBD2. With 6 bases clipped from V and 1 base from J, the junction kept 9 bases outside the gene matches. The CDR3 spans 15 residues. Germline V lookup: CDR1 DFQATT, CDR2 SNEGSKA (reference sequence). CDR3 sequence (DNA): TGCAGTGCGTCGAAAGCGGGAATCGCCAAAAACATTCAGTACTTC. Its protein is CSASKAGIAKNIQYF.

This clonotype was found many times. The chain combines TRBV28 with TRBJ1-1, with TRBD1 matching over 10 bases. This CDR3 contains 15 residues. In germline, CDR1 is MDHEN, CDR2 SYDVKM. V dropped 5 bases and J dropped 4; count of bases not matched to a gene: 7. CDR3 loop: CASSQRDRGATEAFF. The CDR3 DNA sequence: TGTGCCAGCAGTCAGCGGGACAGGGGCGCCACTGAAGCTTTCTTT.

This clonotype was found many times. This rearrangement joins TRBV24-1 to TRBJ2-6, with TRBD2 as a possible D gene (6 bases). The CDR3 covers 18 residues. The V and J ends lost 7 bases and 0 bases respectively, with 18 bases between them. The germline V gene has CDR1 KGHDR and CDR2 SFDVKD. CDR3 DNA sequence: TGTGCCACCAGCCCCGGGAGCGCCCCACTCTCTGGGGCCAACGTCCTGACTTTC. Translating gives CATSPGSAPLSGANVLTF.

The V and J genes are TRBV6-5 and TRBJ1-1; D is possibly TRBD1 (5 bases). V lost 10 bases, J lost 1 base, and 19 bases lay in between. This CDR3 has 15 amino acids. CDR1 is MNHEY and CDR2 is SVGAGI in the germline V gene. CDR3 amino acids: CATRFSGLQNTEAFF. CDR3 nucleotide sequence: TGTGCCACCCGATTCTCAGGGTTGCAGAACACTGAAGCTTTCTTT.

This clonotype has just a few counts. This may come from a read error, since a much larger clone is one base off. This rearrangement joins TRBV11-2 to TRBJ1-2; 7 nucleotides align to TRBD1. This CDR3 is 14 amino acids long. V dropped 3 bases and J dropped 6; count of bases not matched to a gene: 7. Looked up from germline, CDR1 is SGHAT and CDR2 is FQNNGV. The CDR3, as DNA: TGTGCCAGCAGCTTTCAGGTCAGGGGGAATGGCTACACCTTC. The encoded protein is CASSFQVRGNGYTF.

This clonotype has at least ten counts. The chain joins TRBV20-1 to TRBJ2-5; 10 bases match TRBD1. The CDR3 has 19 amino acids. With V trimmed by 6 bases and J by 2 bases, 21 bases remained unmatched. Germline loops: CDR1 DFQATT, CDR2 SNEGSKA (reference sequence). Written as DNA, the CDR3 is TGCAGTGCCTCTTCACCGGGACAGGGGTTTATCGGCGCTCAAGAGACCCAGTACTTC. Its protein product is CSASSPGQGFIGAQETQYF.

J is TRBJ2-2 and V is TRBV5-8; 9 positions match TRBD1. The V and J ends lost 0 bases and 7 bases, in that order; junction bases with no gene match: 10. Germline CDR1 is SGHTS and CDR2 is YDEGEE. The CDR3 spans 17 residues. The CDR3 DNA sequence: TGTGCCAGCAGCTTGGATCGGGACAGGGACGACAACGGGGAGCTGTTTTTT. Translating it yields CASSLDRDRDDNGELFF.

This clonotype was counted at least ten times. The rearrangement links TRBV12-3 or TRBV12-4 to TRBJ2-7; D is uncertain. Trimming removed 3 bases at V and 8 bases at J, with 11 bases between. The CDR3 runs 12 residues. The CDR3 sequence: CASSFGGNKQYF. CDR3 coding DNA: TGTGCCAGCAGTTTTGGTGGTAACAAGCAGTACTTC.

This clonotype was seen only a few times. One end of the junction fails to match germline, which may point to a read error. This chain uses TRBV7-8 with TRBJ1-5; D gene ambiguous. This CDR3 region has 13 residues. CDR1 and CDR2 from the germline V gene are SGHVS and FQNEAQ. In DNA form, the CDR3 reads TGTGCCAGCAGCCCCATGTCACCCAAGACCCAGAATTTT. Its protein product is CASSPMSPKTQNF. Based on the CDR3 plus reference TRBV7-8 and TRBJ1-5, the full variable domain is GAGVSQSPRYKVAKRGQDVALRCDPISGHVSLFWYQQALGQGPEFLTYFQNEAQLDKSGLPSDRFFAERPEGSVSTLKIQRTQQEDSAVYLCASSPMSPKTQNFGDGTRLSIL.

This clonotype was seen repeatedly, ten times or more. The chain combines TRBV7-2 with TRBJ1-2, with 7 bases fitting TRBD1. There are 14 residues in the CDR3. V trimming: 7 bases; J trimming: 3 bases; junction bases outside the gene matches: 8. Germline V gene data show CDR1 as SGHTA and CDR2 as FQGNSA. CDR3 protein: CASIPQGGDYGYTF. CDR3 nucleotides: TGTGCCAGCATCCCCCAAGGGGGCGACTATGGCTACACCTTC.

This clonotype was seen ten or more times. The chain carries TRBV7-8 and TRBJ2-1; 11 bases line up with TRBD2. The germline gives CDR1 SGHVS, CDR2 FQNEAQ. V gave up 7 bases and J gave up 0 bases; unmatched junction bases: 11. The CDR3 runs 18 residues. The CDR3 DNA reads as TGTGCCAGCAATCCCCTAGCGGGAGGTGGGGGCTCCTACAATGAGCAGTTCTTC. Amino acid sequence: CASNPLAGGGGSYNEQFF.

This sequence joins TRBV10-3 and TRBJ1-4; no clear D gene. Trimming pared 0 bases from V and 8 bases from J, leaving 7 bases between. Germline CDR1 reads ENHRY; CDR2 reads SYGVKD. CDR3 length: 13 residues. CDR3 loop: CAISESGGEKLFF. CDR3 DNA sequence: TGTGCCATCAGTGAGTCCGGCGGGGAAAAACTGTTTTTT.

This CDR3 reads CASSLYGTGVYEQYF. The DNA for the CDR3 is TGTGCCAGCAGCTTATACGGGACAGGGGTTTACGAGCAGTACTTC. This rearrangement joins TRBV7-6 to TRBJ2-7; 10 bases align to TRBD1. The CDR3 contains 15 residues. Germline V gene sequence: CDR1 SGHVS, CDR2 FNYEAQ. The junction had 5 bases not matched to a gene; V was cut back by 2 bases and J by 4 bases.

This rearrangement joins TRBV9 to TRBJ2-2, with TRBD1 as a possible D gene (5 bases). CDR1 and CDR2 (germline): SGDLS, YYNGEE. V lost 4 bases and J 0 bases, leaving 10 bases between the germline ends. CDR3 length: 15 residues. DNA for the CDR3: TGTGCCAGCAGCCCGCACAGGCCGAACACCGGGGAGCTGTTTTTT. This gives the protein CASSPHRPNTGELFF. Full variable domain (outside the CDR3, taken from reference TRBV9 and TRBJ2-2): DSGVTQTPKHLITATGQRVTLRCSPRSGDLSVYWYQQSLDQGLQFLIQYYNGEERAKGNILERFSAQQFPDLHSELNLSSLELGDSALYFCASSPHRPNTGELFFGEGSRLTVL.

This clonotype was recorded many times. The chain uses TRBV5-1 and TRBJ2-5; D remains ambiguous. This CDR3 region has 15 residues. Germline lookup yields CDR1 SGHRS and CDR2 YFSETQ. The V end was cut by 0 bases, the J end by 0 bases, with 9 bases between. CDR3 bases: TGCGCCAGCAGCTTGGTAGGAGCCCACCAAGAGACCCAGTACTTC. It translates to CASSLVGAHQETQYF.

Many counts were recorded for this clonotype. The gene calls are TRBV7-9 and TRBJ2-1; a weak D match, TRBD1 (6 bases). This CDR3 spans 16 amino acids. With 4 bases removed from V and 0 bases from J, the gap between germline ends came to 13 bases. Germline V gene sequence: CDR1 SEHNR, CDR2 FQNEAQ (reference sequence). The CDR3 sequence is CASSSPPGASYNEQFF. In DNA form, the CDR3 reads TGTGCCAGCAGCTCCCCTCCAGGGGCCTCCTACAATGAGCAGTTCTTC.

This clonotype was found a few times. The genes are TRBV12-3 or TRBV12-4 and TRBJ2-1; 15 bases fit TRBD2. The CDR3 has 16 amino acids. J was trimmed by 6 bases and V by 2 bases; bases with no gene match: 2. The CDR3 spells CASSLWTSGRANEQFF. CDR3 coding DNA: TGTGCCAGCAGTTTATGGACTAGCGGGAGGGCCAATGAGCAGTTCTTC.

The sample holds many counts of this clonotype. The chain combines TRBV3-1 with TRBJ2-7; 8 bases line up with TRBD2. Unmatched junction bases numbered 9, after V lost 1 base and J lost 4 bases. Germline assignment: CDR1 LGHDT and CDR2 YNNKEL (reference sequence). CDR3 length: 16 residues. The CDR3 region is CASSQGGTSSLYEQYF. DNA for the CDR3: TGTGCCAGCAGCCAAGGCGGGACTAGTTCTCTATACGAGCAGTACTTC.

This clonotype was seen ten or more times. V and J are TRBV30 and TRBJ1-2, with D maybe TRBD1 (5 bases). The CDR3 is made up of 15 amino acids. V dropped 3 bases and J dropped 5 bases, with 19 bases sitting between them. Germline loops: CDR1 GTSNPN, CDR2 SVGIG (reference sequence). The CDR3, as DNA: TGTGCCTGGAGGTGGGCTGACAGAGCCAGTTATGGCTACACCTTC. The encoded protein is CAWRWADRASYGYTF.

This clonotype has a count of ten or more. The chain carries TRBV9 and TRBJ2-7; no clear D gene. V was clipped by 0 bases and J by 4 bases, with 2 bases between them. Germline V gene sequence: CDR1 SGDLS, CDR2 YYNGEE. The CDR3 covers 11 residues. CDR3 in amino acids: CASSVVYEQYF. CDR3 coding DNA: TGTGCCAGCAGCGTAGTTTACGAGCAGTACTTC.

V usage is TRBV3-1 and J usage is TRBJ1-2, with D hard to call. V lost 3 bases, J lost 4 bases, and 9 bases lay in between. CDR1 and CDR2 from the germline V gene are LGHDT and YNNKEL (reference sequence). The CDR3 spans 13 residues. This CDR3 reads CASSQSTLYGYTF. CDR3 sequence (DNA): TGTGCCAGCAGCCAGTCGACACTCTATGGCTACACCTTC.

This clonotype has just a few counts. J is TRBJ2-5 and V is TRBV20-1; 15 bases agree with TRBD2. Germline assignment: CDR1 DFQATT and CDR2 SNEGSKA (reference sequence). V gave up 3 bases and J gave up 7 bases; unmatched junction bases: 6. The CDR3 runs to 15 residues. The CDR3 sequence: CSARGLAGGHGTQYF. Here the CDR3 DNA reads TGCAGTGCTAGGGGACTAGCGGGGGGCCATGGGACCCAGTACTTC.

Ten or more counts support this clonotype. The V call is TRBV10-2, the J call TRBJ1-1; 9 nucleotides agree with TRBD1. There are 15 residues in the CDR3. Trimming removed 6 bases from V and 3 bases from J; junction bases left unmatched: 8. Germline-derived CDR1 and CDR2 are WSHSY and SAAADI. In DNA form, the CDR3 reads TGCGCCAGCAGAGACAGGGGGACTTCGTACACTGAAGCTTTCTTT. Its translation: CASRDRGTSYTEAFF.

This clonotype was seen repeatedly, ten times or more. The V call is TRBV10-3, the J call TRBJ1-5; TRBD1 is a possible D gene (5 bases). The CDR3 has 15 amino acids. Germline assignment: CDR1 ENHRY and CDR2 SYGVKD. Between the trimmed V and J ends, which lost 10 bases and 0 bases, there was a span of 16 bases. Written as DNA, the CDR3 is TGTGCCACCAAGGGGTCGAGGAATAGCAATCAGCCCCAGCATTTT. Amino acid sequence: CATKGSRNSNQPQHF.

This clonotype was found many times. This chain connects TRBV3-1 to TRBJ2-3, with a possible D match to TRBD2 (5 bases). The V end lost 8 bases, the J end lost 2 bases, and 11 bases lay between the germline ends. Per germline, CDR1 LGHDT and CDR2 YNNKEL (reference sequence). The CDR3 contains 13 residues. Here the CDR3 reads CASGRHLTDTQYF. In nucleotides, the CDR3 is TGTGCCAGCGGGAGACACCTCACAGATACGCAGTATTTT.

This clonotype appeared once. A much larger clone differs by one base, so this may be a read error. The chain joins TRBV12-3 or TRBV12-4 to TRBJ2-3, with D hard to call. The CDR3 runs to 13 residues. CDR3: CVSSFPATDTQYF. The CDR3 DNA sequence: TGTGTCAGCAGTTTTCCGGCCACAGATACGCAGTATTTT.